The following is a TCR beta chain sequence with its context. Among the patients, none had received any treatment before thyroid surgery. The data belong to a study of metastatic and nonmetastatic thyroid tumors. Study-level background: Peripheral blood and tumor or nodule samples from malignant and benign thyroid patients were compared.

Germline lookup yields CDR1 MDHEN and CDR2 SYDVKM. The CDR3 loop spans 14 amino acids. The V end was cut by 6 bases, the J end by 4 bases, with 15 bases between. MiXCR was used by TCRdb to re-call the PCR reads. The sample consists of almost 70,000 clones, 14% of them appearing once. Material: blood. This rearrangement joins TRBV28 to TRBJ1-2; maybe TRBD1 (5 bases). The sequence derives from a male donor with papillary thyroid cancer or a benign thyroid nodule (not recorded which). Some clones in this sample may be carry-over from other donors' samples. CDR3 nucleotide sequence: TGTGCCAGCAGCTCCGACGACAGTACCTATGGCTACACCTTC. The encoded protein is CASSSDDSTYGYTF.